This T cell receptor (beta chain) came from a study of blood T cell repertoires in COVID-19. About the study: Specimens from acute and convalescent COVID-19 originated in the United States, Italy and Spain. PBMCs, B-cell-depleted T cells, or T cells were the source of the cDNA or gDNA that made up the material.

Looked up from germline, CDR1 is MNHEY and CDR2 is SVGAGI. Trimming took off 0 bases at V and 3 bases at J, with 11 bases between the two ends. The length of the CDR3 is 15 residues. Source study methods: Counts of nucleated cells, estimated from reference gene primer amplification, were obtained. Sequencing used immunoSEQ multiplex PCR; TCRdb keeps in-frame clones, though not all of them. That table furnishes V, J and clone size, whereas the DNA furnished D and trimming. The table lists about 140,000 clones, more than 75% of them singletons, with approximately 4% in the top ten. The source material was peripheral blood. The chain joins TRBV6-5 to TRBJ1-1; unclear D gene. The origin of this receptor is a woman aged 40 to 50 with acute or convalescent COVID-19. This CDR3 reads CASSYSVETYTEAFF. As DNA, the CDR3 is TGTGCCAGCAGTTACTCGGTGGAGACTTACACTGAAGCTTTCTTT.